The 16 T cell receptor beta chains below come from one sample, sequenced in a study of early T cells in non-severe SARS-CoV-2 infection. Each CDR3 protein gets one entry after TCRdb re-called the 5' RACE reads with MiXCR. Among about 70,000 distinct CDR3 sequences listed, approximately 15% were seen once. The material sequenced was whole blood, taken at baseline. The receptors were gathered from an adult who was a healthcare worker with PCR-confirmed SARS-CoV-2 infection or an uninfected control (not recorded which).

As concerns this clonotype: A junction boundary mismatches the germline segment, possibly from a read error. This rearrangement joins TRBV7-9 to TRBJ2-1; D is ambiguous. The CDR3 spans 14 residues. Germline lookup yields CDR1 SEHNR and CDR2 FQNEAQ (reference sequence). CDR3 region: CASNLARSHNEQFF. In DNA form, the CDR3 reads TGTGCCAGCAACTTAGCTCGGTCCCACAATGAGCAGTTCTTC.

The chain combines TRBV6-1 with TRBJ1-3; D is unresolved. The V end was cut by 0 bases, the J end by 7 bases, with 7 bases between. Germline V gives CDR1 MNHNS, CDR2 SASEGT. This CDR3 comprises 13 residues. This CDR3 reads CASSEAPSNTIYF. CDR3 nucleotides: TGTGCCAGCAGTGAAGCCCCCAGCAACACCATATATTTT.

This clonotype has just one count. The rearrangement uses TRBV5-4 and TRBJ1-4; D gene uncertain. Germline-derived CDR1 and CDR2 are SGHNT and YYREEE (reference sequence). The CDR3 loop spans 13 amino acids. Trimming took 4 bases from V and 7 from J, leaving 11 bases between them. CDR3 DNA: TGTGCCAGCAGCCCCGGGTCGGGTGAAAAACTGTTTTTT. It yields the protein CASSPGSGEKLFF.

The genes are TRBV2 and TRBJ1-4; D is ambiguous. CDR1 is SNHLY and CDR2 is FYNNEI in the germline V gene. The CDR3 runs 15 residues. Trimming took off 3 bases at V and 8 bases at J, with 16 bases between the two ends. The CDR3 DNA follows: TGTGCCAGCAGTGAGGATCGCCCGGTCTCCGAAAAACTGTTTTTT. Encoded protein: CASSEDRPVSEKLFF. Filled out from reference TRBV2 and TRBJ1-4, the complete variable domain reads EPEVTQTPSHQVTQMGQEVILRCVPISNHLYFYWYRQILGQKVEFLVSFYNNEISEKSEIFDDQFSVERPDGSNFTLKIRSTKLEDSAMYFCASSEDRPVSEKLFFGSGTQLSVL.

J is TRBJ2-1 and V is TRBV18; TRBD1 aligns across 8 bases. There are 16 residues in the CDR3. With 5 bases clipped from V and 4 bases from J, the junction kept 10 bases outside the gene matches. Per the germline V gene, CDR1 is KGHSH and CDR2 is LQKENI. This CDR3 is CASSMPGTGTYNEQFF. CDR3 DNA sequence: TGTGCCAGCTCAATGCCCGGGACAGGAACTTACAATGAGCAGTTCTTC.

Here the CDR3 DNA reads TGTGCCAGCAGTCCTTACAGGGGGCCTTACGAGCAGTACTTC. Translated: CASSPYRGPYEQYF. The chain has TRBV28 and TRBJ2-7; 9 bases are a match to TRBD1. Germline loops: CDR1 MDHEN, CDR2 SYDVKM. CDR3 size: 14 residues. Germline trimming cut 5 bases from V and 4 bases from J; bases unmatched to any gene: 6.

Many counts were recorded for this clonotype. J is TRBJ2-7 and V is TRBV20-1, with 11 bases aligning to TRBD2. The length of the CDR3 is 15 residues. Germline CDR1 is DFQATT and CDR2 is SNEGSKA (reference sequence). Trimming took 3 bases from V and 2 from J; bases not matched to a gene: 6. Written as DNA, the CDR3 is TGCAGTGCTAGGGGACTAGCGGATAACCCCTACGAGCAGTACTTC. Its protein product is CSARGLADNPYEQYF.

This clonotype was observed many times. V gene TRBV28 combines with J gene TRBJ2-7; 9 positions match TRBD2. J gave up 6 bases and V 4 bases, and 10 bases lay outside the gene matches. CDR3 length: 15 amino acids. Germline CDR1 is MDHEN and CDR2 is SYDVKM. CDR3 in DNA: TGTGCCAGCAGTTCCAGGCGGCGGGAGGGCCGCGAGCAGTACTTC. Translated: CASSSRRREGREQYF.

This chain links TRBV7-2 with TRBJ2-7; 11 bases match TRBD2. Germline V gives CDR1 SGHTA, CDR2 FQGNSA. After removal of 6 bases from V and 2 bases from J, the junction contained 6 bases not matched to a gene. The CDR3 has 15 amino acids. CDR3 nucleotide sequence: TGTGCCAGCAGGCCAAGACTAGCGGGAACCTACGAGCAGTACTTC. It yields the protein CASRPRLAGTYEQYF.

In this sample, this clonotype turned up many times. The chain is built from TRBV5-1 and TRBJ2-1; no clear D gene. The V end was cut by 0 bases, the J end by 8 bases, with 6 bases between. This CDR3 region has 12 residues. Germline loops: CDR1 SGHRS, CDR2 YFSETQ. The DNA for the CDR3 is TGCGCCAGCAGCTTGGTTGGAGATGAGCAGTTCTTC. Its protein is CASSLVGDEQFF.

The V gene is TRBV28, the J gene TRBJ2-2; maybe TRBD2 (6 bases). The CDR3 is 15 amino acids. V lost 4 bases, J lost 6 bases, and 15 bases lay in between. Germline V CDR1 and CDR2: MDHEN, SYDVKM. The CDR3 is CASSSRASGAGELFF. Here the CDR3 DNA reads TGTGCCAGCAGTTCCAGGGCCTCGGGGGCCGGGGAGCTGTTTTTT.

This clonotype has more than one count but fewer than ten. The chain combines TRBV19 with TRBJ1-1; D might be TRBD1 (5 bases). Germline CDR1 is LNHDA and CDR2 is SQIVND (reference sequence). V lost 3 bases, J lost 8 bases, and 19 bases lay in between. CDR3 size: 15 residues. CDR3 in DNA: TGTGCCAGTAGTATTGGGACCGGAGGGGCCGCGGAAGCTTTCTTT. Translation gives CASSIGTGGAAEAFF.

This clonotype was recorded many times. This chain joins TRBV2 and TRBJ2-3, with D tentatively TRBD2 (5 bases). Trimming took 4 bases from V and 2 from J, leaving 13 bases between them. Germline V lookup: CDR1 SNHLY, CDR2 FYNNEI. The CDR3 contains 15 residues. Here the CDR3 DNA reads TGTGCCAGCAGTGGAAGAAGCGGCACCACAGATACGCAGTATTTT. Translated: CASSGRSGTTDTQYF.

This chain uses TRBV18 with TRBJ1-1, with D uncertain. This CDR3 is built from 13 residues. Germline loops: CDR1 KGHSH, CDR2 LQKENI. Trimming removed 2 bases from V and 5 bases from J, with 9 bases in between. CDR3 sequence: CASSPSLPTEAFF. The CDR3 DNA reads TGTGCCAGCTCACCAAGCCTTCCAACTGAAGCTTTCTTT. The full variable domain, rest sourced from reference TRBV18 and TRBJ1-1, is NAGVMQNPRHLVRRRGQEARLRCSPMKGHSHVYWYRQLPEEGLKFMVYLQKENIIDESGMPKERFSAEFPKEGPSILRIQQVVRGDSAAYFCASSPSLPTEAFFGQGTRLTVV.

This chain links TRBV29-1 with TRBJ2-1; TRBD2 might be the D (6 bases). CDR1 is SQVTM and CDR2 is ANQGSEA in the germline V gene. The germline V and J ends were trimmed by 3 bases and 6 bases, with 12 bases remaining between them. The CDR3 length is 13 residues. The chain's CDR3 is CSVDLGRGNEQFF. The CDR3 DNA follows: TGCAGCGTTGATTTAGGGCGGGGCAATGAGCAGTTCTTC.

The CDR3 here is CASSPHRTGAGGIRYNEQFF. In DNA, the CDR3 is TGTGCCAGCAGCCCACACCGGACTGGAGCGGGAGGGATAAGGTACAATGAGCAGTTCTTC. V and J are TRBV9 and TRBJ2-1, with 10 positions matching TRBD2. The CDR3 is 20 residues long. The germline CDR1 and CDR2 sequences are SGDLS and YYNGEE. Unmatched junction bases numbered 20, after V lost 4 bases and J lost 4 bases.